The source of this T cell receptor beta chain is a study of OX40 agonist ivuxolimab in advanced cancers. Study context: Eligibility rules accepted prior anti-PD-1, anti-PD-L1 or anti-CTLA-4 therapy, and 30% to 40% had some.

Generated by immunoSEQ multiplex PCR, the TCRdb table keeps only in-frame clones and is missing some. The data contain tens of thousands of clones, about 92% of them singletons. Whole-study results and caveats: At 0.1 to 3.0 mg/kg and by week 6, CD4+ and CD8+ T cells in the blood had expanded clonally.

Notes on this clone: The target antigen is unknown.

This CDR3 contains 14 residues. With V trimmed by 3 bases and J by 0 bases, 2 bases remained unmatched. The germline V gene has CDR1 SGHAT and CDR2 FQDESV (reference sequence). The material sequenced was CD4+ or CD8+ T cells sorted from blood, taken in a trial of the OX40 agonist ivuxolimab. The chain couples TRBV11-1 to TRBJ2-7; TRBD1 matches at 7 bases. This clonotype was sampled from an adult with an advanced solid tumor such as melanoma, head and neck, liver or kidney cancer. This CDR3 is CASSFGQVSYEQYF. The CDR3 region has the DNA TGTGCCAGCAGCTTCGGACAGGTCTCCTACGAGCAGTACTTC.